This section outlines one T cell receptor (beta chain) sequence together with its context. The target antigen is unknown. The data are from a study of T cell responses to AZD1222 COVID-19 vaccine. Sequencing used immunoSEQ multiplex PCR; TCRdb keeps in-frame clones, though not all of them. The sample holds about 150,000 clones, 80% to 95% seen once. General study points: Just a handful of AZD1222 recipients were seropositive at baseline.

The sequences come from peripheral blood, collected 28 days after the second AZD1222 dose. This TCR came from an adult who received the AZD1222 COVID-19 vaccine.

Here the CDR3 DNA reads TGTGCCAGTAGTTTACCGGGACAGGGGAGTAGTAACGAGTATTTT. It is translated as CASSLPGQGSSNEYF. V and J are TRBV19 and TRBJ2-3; 10 bases match TRBD1. The CDR3 length is 15 residues. V lost 5 bases to trimming and J lost 13 bases; unmatched junction nucleotides: 15. Germline V gene lookup returns CDR1 LNHDA and CDR2 SQIVND (reference sequence). Using reference TRBV19 and TRBJ2-3 for the parts outside the CDR3, the full variable domain is DGGITQSPKYLFRKEGQNVTLSCEQNLNHDAMYWYRQDPGQGLRLIYYSQIVNDFQKGDIAEGYSVSREKKESFPLTVTSAQKNPTAFYLCASSLPGQGSSNEYFGPGTRLTVL.